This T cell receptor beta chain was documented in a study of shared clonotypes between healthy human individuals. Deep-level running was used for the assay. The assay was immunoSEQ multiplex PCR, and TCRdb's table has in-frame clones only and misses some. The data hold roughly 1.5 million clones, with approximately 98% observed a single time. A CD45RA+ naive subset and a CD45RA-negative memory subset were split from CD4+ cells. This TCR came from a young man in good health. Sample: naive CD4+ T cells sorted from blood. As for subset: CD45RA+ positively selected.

The CDR3 DNA reads as TGTGCCAGCAGCGATGGTTTTCTGGGGGGCACAGATACGCAGTATTTT. This encodes CASSDGFLGGTDTQYF. The chain is built from TRBV9 and TRBJ2-3; D tentatively fits TRBD1 or TRBD2 (5 bases each). The CDR3 is 16 amino acids. Germline CDR1 and CDR2: SGDLS and YYNGEE. The V end was cut by 3 bases, the J end by 1 base, with 15 bases between.